These 27 T cell receptor beta chains came from one sample sequenced in a study of blood T cell repertoires in COVID-19 (dated by TCRdb to 2018 to 2021). Library preparation employed the immunoSEQ multiplex PCR assay. TCRdb mirrors the immuneACCESS table, restricted to in-frame sequences. Some clones are absent from its copies; in checked studies, under half trace to an unresolved V gene, and the reason for the others is unknown. Within this sample are 200,000 to 250,000 clones, with approximately 82% of them counted one time only. The ten largest account for around 3.5% of the sample. The sequencing sample was made of peripheral blood. These receptors all stem from a woman of 80 years or more with acute or convalescent COVID-19.

This chain uses TRBV11-1 with TRBJ2-1, with 8 positions matching TRBD2. V shed 5 bases, J shed 0 bases, and the junction held 6 bases outside the gene matches. CDR1 and CDR2 (germline): SGHAT, FQDESV (reference sequence). This CDR3 is built from 16 residues. The CDR3 coding sequence is TGTGCCAGCAGCAATTTAGCGGGGAGCTCCTACAATGAGCAGTTCTTC. Its protein product is CASSNLAGSSYNEQFF.

This sequence joins TRBV6-1 and TRBJ2-2, with D possibly TRBD2 on 6 matching bases. CDR3 length: 15 residues. V gave up 3 bases and J gave up 6 bases, with 14 bases separating them. Per the germline V gene, CDR1 is MNHNS and CDR2 is SASEGT. CDR3 protein: CASSEVRGSAGELFF. The CDR3, as DNA: TGTGCCAGCAGTGAGGTCCGGGGGAGCGCCGGGGAGCTGTTTTTT.

The chain uses TRBV18 and TRBJ2-1; 7 bases fit TRBD1. Germline assignment: CDR1 KGHSH and CDR2 LQKENI. The CDR3 has 18 residues. After removal of 2 bases from V and 6 bases from J, the junction contained 16 bases not matched to a gene. The CDR3 is CASSPNRGPHYLVNEQFF. DNA for the CDR3: TGTGCCAGCTCACCAAACAGGGGTCCACATTATTTAGTCAATGAGCAGTTCTTC.

The chain combines TRBV12-3 or TRBV12-4 with TRBJ1-2; 12 bases agree with TRBD1. The CDR3 has 13 residues. Losses at the gene ends were 10 bases for V and 8 bases for J; bases not matched to a gene: 8. CDR3 amino acids: CATSGTGGGGYTF. Written as DNA, the CDR3 is TGTGCCACGTCAGGGACAGGGGGCGGAGGCTACACCTTC.

Points on this clone: The identical CDR3 is also encoded by other nucleotide sequences in the sample. The chain links TRBV7-9 to TRBJ2-7, with 8 bases that match TRBD1. This CDR3 is 15 amino acids long. J lost 3 bases, V lost 3 bases, and 7 bases had no gene match. Germline V CDR1 and CDR2: SEHNR, FQNEAQ (reference sequence). CDR3 sequence reads: CASSFSGTGGYEQYF. In DNA form, the CDR3 reads TGTGCCAGCAGCTTTAGTGGGACAGGTGGCTACGAGCAGTACTTC.

The gene calls are TRBV9 and TRBJ2-5; maybe TRBD1 (5 bases). This CDR3 comprises 15 residues. The germline V and J ends were trimmed by 3 bases and 3 bases, with 15 bases remaining between them. Germline V gene lookup returns CDR1 SGDLS and CDR2 YYNGEE. CDR3 sequence reads: CASSADASREETQYF. In DNA form, the CDR3 reads TGTGCCAGCAGCGCAGATGCCTCCAGGGAAGAGACCCAGTACTTC. Drawing the rest from reference TRBV9 and TRBJ2-5, the complete variable domain is DSGVTQTPKHLITATGQRVTLRCSPRSGDLSVYWYQQSLDQGLQFLIQYYNGEERAKGNILERFSAQQFPDLHSELNLSSLELGDSALYFCASSADASREETQYFGPGTRLLVL.

V usage is TRBV9 and J usage is TRBJ2-7, with D maybe TRBD1 (5 bases). Germline lookup yields CDR1 SGDLS and CDR2 YYNGEE. Trimming removed 4 bases at V and 6 bases at J, with 14 bases between. This CDR3 has 13 residues. The CDR3 spells CASSSQSRGEQYF. CDR3 nucleotides: TGTGCCAGCAGCTCCCAGAGTAGGGGCGAGCAGTACTTC. Full variable domain (rest looked up from reference TRBV9 and TRBJ2-7): DSGVTQTPKHLITATGQRVTLRCSPRSGDLSVYWYQQSLDQGLQFLIQYYNGEERAKGNILERFSAQQFPDLHSELNLSSLELGDSALYFCASSSQSRGEQYFGPGTRLTVT.

V is TRBV2 and J is TRBJ2-7; D gene ambiguous. V shed 4 bases and J shed 0 bases, with 10 bases lying between them. The CDR3 covers 14 residues. CDR1 and CDR2 from the germline V gene are SNHLY and FYNNEI. CDR3 region: CASSGGVLSYEQYF. The DNA of the CDR3 is TGTGCCAGCAGTGGAGGTGTACTCTCCTACGAGCAGTACTTC.

This chain joins TRBV4-1 and TRBJ2-5; 11 bases fit TRBD1. Germline V lookup: CDR1 MGHRA, CDR2 YSYEKL. CDR3 length: 16 amino acids. Germline trimming cut 2 bases from V and 5 bases from J; bases unmatched to any gene: 7. The DNA for the CDR3 is TGCGCCAGCAGCCAAACCGGGACAGGGGGATGGGAGACCCAGTACTTC. It codes for CASSQTGTGGWETQYF.

The gene calls are TRBV18 and TRBJ1-2; D is ambiguous. V dropped 2 bases and J dropped 3 bases, with 7 bases sitting between them. The CDR3 is 13 residues long. Germline V gene lookup returns CDR1 KGHSH and CDR2 LQKENI. In DNA form, the CDR3 reads TGTGCCAGCTCACCATCTCAGGACTATGGCTACACCTTC. Translation: CASSPSQDYGYTF. The full variable domain, its missing parts supplied by reference TRBV18 and TRBJ1-2, is NAGVMQNPRHLVRRRGQEARLRCSPMKGHSHVYWYRQLPEEGLKFMVYLQKENIIDESGMPKERFSAEFPKEGPSILRIQQVVRGDSAAYFCASSPSQDYGYTFGSGTRLTVV.

This clone was seen just once. The CDR3 nucleotides read TGTGCCAGCACAATTGGTACAGATGAAGCTTTCTTT. Translated: CASTIGTDEAFF. This chain connects TRBV28 to TRBJ1-1; D gene unclear. The V end was cut by 7 bases, the J end by 7 bases, with 13 bases between. Germline V CDR1 and CDR2: MDHEN, SYDVKM. The CDR3 is made up of 12 amino acids.

As for this clone: Other DNA sequences in the same sample also yield this CDR3. The chain has TRBV11-3 and TRBJ1-4; no clear D gene. The germline CDR1 and CDR2 sequences are SGHNT and YENEEA. The CDR3 runs to 13 residues. Trimming shortened V by 3 bases and J by 5 bases, and 7 bases separated the two germline ends. In DNA form, the CDR3 reads TGTGCCAGCAGCTTCCCGGGGAATGAAAAACTGTTTTTT. Its translation is CASSFPGNEKLFF.

This rearrangement joins TRBV7-2 to TRBJ1-2; 7 positions agree with TRBD1. Germline V lookup: CDR1 SGHTA, CDR2 FQGNSA. With 2 bases clipped from V and 7 bases from J, the junction kept 4 bases outside the gene matches. The CDR3 covers 13 residues. This chain's CDR3 is CASSLTGESGYTF. In DNA, the CDR3 is TGTGCCAGCAGCTTAACAGGGGAGAGTGGCTACACCTTC. Full variable domain (missing parts from reference TRBV7-2 and TRBJ1-2): GAGVSQSPSNKVTEKGKDVELRCDPISGHTALYWYRQSLGQGLEFLIYFQGNSAPDKSGLPSDRFSAERTGGSVSTLTIQRTQQEDSAVYLCASSLTGESGYTFGSGTRLTVV.

The rearrangement links TRBV3-1 (or the pseudogene TRBV3-2) to TRBJ1-1, with TRBD1 matching over 7 bases. The ends lost 1 base at V and 3 bases at J; junction bases unmatched: 5. CDR3 length: 15 amino acids. Germline V gene sequence: CDR1 LGHDT, CDR2 YNNKEL (reference sequence). CDR3 nucleotide sequence: TGTGCCAGCAGCCAAGTCGGGACAGTAGACACTGAAGCTTTCTTT. Translating gives CASSQVGTVDTEAFF.

This clone was seen only once. The genes are TRBV2 and TRBJ1-5; the D is unclear. In germline, CDR1 is SNHLY, CDR2 FYNNEI. The V end lost 7 bases, the J end lost 5 bases, and 15 bases lay between the germline ends. The CDR3 sequence is 14 residues long. In DNA form, the CDR3 reads TGTGCCAGCACCCCAGGCGGGTCCTATCAGCCCCAGCATTTT. Protein sequence: CASTPGGSYQPQHF.

This rearrangement joins TRBV24-1 to TRBJ2-3; tentatively, D is TRBD1 (6 bases). The CDR3 loop spans 13 amino acids. Germline V gene lookup returns CDR1 KGHDR and CDR2 SFDVKD. Trimming cost V 5 bases and J 3 bases, with 8 bases left between them. The DNA for the CDR3 is TGTGCCACCAGTGCAGGGGCGACAGATACGCAGTATTTT. Residues: CATSAGATDTQYF.

The V and J genes are TRBV28 and TRBJ1-1; TRBD1 is a possible D gene (5 bases). The CDR3 is 16 amino acids. Trimming shortened V by 7 bases and J by 2 bases, and 20 bases separated the two germline ends. The germline V gene has CDR1 MDHEN and CDR2 SYDVKM. The CDR3 loop reads CASTIPYGGGNTEAFF. The DNA for the CDR3 is TGTGCCAGCACCATACCTTATGGGGGAGGTAACACTGAAGCTTTCTTT.

This clone is a singleton in its sample. V gene TRBV5-4 combines with J gene TRBJ2-3; the match to TRBD1 covers 8 bases. With V trimmed by 3 bases and J by 2 bases, 5 bases remained unmatched. Germline lookup yields CDR1 SGHNT and CDR2 YYREEE (reference sequence). The CDR3 runs 15 residues. The CDR3 protein is CASSSGQANTDTQYF. CDR3 DNA: TGTGCCAGCAGCTCGGGACAGGCCAACACAGATACGCAGTATTTT.

A few counts support this clone. Because it lacks the conserved phenylalanine or tryptophan at the end, this CDR3 is likely a read error. The DNA is left out, because the CDR3 cannot be placed on it with certainty; the CDR3 is given as TCRdb lists it. The chain links TRBV30 to TRBJ1-2. Germline V gene lookup returns CDR1 GTSNPN and CDR2 SVGIG (reference sequence). The CDR3 sequence runs 11 residues, both termini included. This CDR3 is CAWSVHGETSG.

The chain employs TRBV4-3 and TRBJ1-2, with 7 bases lining up with TRBD1. V trimming: 1 base; J trimming: 6 bases; junction bases outside the gene matches: 11. The CDR3 consists of 16 residues. The germline CDR1 and CDR2 sequences are LGHNA and YSLEER. CDR3 coding DNA: TGCGCCAGCAGCCAAGGAAGGACAGGACTGGGGCATGGCTACACCTTC. It yields the protein CASSQGRTGLGHGYTF.

The V and J genes are TRBV5-1 and TRBJ1-2; 7 nucleotides agree with TRBD1. V lost 4 bases to trimming and J lost 2 bases; unmatched junction nucleotides: 5. The germline V gene has CDR1 SGHRS and CDR2 YFSETQ. The CDR3 contains 14 residues. CDR3 in amino acids: CASSPLTGNYGYTF. The CDR3 DNA is TGCGCCAGCAGCCCGTTGACAGGGAACTATGGCTACACCTTC.

The chain combines TRBV3-1 (or the pseudogene TRBV3-2) with TRBJ1-3; D unresolved. Germline CDR1 LGHDT, CDR2 YNNKEL (reference sequence). The germline V and J ends were trimmed by 4 bases and 4 bases, with 11 bases remaining between them. The CDR3 has 14 residues. The CDR3 loop reads CASSPTFTGNTIYF. The CDR3 DNA follows: TGTGCCAGCAGCCCGACTTTTACGGGAAACACCATATATTTT.

The CDR3 region has the DNA TGTGCCTGGAGTGCGCTAGCGGGGGGAGGGGCAGATACGCAGTATTTT. Amino acids: CAWSALAGGGADTQYF. This chain uses TRBV30 with TRBJ2-3, with 11 bases that match TRBD2. The CDR3 consists of 16 residues. J lost 4 bases, V lost 1 base, and 7 bases had no gene match. The germline V gene encodes CDR1 GTSNPN and CDR2 SVGIG (reference sequence).

Notes on this clone: In the same sample, other DNA sequences code for this CDR3. The chain couples TRBV3-1 (or the pseudogene TRBV3-2) to TRBJ1-2; 8 bases match TRBD1. The J segment lost 3 bases and the V segment lost 4 bases, leaving 4 bases of the junction unmatched. The CDR3 has 14 amino acids. Germline V gene data show CDR1 as LGHDT and CDR2 as YNNKEL (reference sequence). CDR3: CASSPGQGDYGYTF. The CDR3 DNA is TGTGCCAGCAGCCCTGGACAGGGTGACTATGGCTACACCTTC.

The sample holds a few counts of this clone. V usage is TRBV18 and J usage is TRBJ2-2; 7 bases line up with TRBD1. Germline trimming cut 2 bases from V and 5 bases from J; bases unmatched to any gene: 8. This CDR3 has 16 residues. CDR1 and CDR2 from the germline V gene are KGHSH and LQKENI. This chain's CDR3 is CASSPAGTAITGELFF. CDR3 DNA: TGTGCCAGCTCACCAGCCGGGACAGCGATAACCGGGGAGCTGTTTTTT.

The chain has TRBV19 and TRBJ1-1, with 10 bases identical to TRBD1. The CDR3 is 14 residues long. With 7 bases clipped from V and 4 bases from J, the junction kept 6 bases outside the gene matches. The germline CDR1 and CDR2 sequences are LNHDA and SQIVND (reference sequence). Here the CDR3 DNA reads TGTGCCAGTACCGCGACAGGGGGCTTCACTGAAGCTTTCTTT. It translates to CASTATGGFTEAFF.

The chain uses TRBV12-3 or TRBV12-4 and TRBJ1-1; tentatively, D is TRBD1 (5 bases). Trimming removed 5 bases from V and 11 bases from J, with 12 bases in between. The CDR3 covers 11 residues. CDR3 nucleotides: TGTGCCAGCAGTAACGGACACGGGGCTTTCTTT. It specifies CASSNGHGAFF.